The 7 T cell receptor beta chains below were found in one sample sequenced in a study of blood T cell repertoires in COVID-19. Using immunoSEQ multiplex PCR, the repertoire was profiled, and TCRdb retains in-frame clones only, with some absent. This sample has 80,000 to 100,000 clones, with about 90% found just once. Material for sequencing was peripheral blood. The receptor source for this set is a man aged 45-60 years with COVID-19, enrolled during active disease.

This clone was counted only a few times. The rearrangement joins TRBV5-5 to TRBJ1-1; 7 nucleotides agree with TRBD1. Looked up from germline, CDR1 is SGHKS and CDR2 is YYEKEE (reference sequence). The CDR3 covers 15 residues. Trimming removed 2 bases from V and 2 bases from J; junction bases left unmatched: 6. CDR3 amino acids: CASSFYRGHNTEAFF. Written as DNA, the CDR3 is TGTGCCAGCAGCTTCTACAGGGGACATAACACTGAAGCTTTCTTT.

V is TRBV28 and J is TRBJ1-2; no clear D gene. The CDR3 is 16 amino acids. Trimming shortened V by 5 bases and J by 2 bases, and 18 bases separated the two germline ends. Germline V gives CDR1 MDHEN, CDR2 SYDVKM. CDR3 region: CASSPRPWRVNYGYTF. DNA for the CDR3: TGTGCCAGCAGTCCACGCCCGTGGAGGGTGAACTATGGCTACACCTTC.

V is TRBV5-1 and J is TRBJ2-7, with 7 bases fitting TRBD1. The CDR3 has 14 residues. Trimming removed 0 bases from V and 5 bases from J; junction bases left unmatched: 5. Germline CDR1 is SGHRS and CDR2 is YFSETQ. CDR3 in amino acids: CASSLEYRGHEQYF. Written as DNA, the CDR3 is TGCGCCAGCAGCTTGGAGTACAGGGGTCACGAGCAGTACTTC.

The CDR3 protein is CATTQGAAFF. CDR3 in DNA: TGTGCCACCACACAGGGGGCAGCTTTCTTT. The rearrangement links TRBV6-5 to TRBJ1-1; 9 bases align to TRBD1. V dropped 10 bases and J dropped 10; count of bases not matched to a gene: 4. There are 10 residues in the CDR3. The germline V gene encodes CDR1 MNHEY and CDR2 SVGAGI.

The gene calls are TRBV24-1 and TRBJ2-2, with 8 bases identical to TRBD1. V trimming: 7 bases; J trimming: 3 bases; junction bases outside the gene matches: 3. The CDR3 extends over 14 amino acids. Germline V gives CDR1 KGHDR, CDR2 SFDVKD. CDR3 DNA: TGTGCCACCAGCGGACAGGGAGACACCGGGGAGCTGTTTTTT. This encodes CATSGQGDTGELFF.

The CDR3 loop reads CASRRTNRGTDTQYF. The CDR3 region has the DNA TGTGCCAGCAGACGGACTAACCGCGGCACAGATACGCAGTATTTT. The rearrangement joins TRBV6-6 to TRBJ2-3; D might be TRBD2 (6 bases). From germline, CDR1 is MNHNY and CDR2 SVGAGI (reference sequence). V gave up 6 bases and J gave up 1 base, with 14 bases separating them. The CDR3 extends over 15 amino acids.

This CDR3 is CASSSAGGKNTEAFF. CDR3 sequence (DNA): TGTGCCAGCAGCTCCGCGGGGGGGAAAAACACTGAAGCTTTCTTT. The gene calls are TRBV5-6 and TRBJ1-1; D possibly corresponds to TRBD1 (5 bases). The CDR3 totals 15 residues. The germline V and J ends were trimmed by 3 bases and 2 bases, with 14 bases remaining between them. Germline-derived CDR1 and CDR2 are SGHDT and YYEEEE. Drawing the rest from reference TRBV5-6 and TRBJ1-1, the complete variable domain is DAGVTQSPTHLIKTRGQQVTLRCSPKSGHDTVSWYQQALGQGPQFIFQYYEEEERQRGNFPDRFSGHQFPNYSSELNVNALLLGDSALYLCASSSAGGKNTEAFFGQGTRLTVV.